The 23 T cell receptor beta chains reported below all come from one sample, sequenced in a study of PD-1 blockade in classical Hodgkin lymphoma. The method was immunoSEQ multiplex PCR; TCRdb's version includes in-frame clones alone and lacks a portion of them. Here the sample spans about 16,000 clones, roughly 81% being singletons. Time point specified: newly diagnosed, previously untreated cHL patient sample. What was sequenced was peripheral blood mononuclear cells (PBMCs). These receptors came from a human donor with classical Hodgkin lymphoma.

This clone was observed once. The J gene is TRBJ2-1, the V gene TRBV6-5; D is possibly TRBD1 or TRBD2 (5 bases each). There are 12 residues in the CDR3. V lost 6 bases and J 6 bases, leaving 9 bases between the germline ends. Germline CDR1 reads MNHEY; CDR2 reads SVGAGI. CDR3 in DNA: TGTGCCAGCAGACTGGGACCCAATGAGCAGTTCTTC. As protein: CASRLGPNEQFF.

The chain couples TRBV6-5 to TRBJ1-2, with 9 bases identical to TRBD1. This CDR3 region has 12 residues. The germline gives CDR1 MNHEY, CDR2 SVGAGI. The trim removed 6 bases at V and 9 bases at J, leaving 5 bases unmatched. This CDR3 reads CASRATGGRYTF. For the CDR3, the DNA is TGTGCCAGCAGGGCGACAGGGGGGCGCTACACCTTC.

V usage is TRBV5-1 and J usage is TRBJ1-1; 7 nucleotides match TRBD1. J was trimmed by 7 bases and V by 1 base; bases with no gene match: 7. CDR1 and CDR2 (germline): SGHRS, YFSETQ. The CDR3 covers 14 residues. The CDR3: CASSLIGTAFEAFF. The CDR3 DNA follows: TGCGCCAGCAGCTTGATCGGGACAGCCTTTGAAGCTTTCTTT.

This chain connects TRBV6-1 to TRBJ2-5, with D possibly TRBD2 on 5 matching bases. Germline values: CDR1 MNHNS, CDR2 SASEGT. The V gene lost 3 bases and the J gene lost 0 bases, with 11 bases spanning the gap. CDR3 length: 15 residues. The CDR3 DNA is TGTGCCAGCAGTGATTTCGCGGGCTACCAAGAGACCCAGTACTTC. Encoded protein: CASSDFAGYQETQYF.

The chain uses TRBV19 and TRBJ2-2, with 9 bases aligning to TRBD2. Germline loops: CDR1 LNHDA, CDR2 SQIVND (reference sequence). The trim removed 7 bases at V and 0 bases at J, leaving 3 bases unmatched. The CDR3 totals 15 residues. CDR3 nucleotides: TGTGCCAGTAAGGGACTAGCAGCGAACACCGGGGAGCTGTTTTTT. Its protein is CASKGLAANTGELFF.

This clone is deemed medium-sized. The identical CDR3 is also encoded by other nucleotide sequences in the sample. The gene calls are TRBV9 and TRBJ2-2; 9 bases agree with TRBD1. The CDR3 runs 15 residues. Germline trimming cut 0 bases from V and 5 bases from J; bases unmatched to any gene: 2. Germline CDR1 is SGDLS and CDR2 is YYNGEE. CDR3 nucleotides: TGTGCCAGCAGCGTAGAGACAGGGGGAACCGGGGAGCTGTTTTTT. It is translated as CASSVETGGTGELFF. Full variable domain (rest looked up from reference TRBV9 and TRBJ2-2): DSGVTQTPKHLITATGQRVTLRCSPRSGDLSVYWYQQSLDQGLQFLIQYYNGEERAKGNILERFSAQQFPDLHSELNLSSLELGDSALYFCASSVETGGTGELFFGEGSRLTVL.

V and J are TRBV2 and TRBJ1-5; 7 bases are a match to TRBD1. CDR1 SNHLY and CDR2 FYNNEI come from the germline V gene. Germline trimming cut 6 bases from V and 0 bases from J; bases unmatched to any gene: 8. This CDR3 is 16 amino acids long. The DNA for the CDR3 is TGTGCCAGCAGGAAGGGGGCGGCAGATAGCAATCAGCCCCAGCATTTT. This gives the protein CASRKGAADSNQPQHF.

V and J are TRBV4-1 and TRBJ2-3, with 8 nucleotides matching TRBD2. CDR1 and CDR2 from the germline V gene are MGHRA and YSYEKL. The CDR3 sequence is 15 residues long. With V trimmed by 2 bases and J by 9 bases, 10 bases remained unmatched. CDR3: CASSQPGLGAQTQYF. The DNA of the CDR3 is TGCGCCAGCAGCCAACCGGGACTAGGAGCGCAGACGCAGTATTTT.

The rearrangement uses TRBV27 and TRBJ1-2; 12 positions agree with TRBD1. Germline CDR1 and CDR2: MNHEY and SMNVEV (reference sequence). V shed 5 bases and J 4 bases; nucleotides not matched to a gene: 11. CDR3 length: 17 residues. The CDR3 DNA reads TGTGCCAGCAGTCTCCGGGACAGGGGGCCTACCTCCTATGGCTACACCTTC. Amino acid sequence: CASSLRDRGPTSYGYTF.

This clone is a singleton in its sample. Other nucleotide sequences in the sample specify the same CDR3. The chain recombines TRBV7-8 with TRBJ2-7; 9 nucleotides match TRBD2. The germline CDR1 and CDR2 sequences are SGHVS and FQNEAQ. The V segment lost 0 bases and the J segment 3 bases; nucleotides outside the gene matches: 6. The CDR3 is 16 residues long. In DNA, the CDR3 is TGTGCCAGCAGCTTAGCAGCAGCGGGAGGACTCTACGAGCAGTACTTC. Its protein is CASSLAAAGGLYEQYF.

The CDR3 nucleotides are TGCGCCAGCAGCTTGGCTCTAGTAACCTACAATGAGCAGTTCTTC. Translating it yields CASSLALVTYNEQFF. The J gene is TRBJ2-1, the V gene TRBV5-1, with D unresolved. The CDR3 runs to 15 residues. From germline, CDR1 is SGHRS and CDR2 YFSETQ. V lost 0 bases to trimming and J lost 2 bases, with 9 bases between them.

The V call is TRBV7-8, the J call TRBJ2-7, with TRBD2 matching 11 bases. Trimming removed 5 bases from V and 6 bases from J; junction bases left unmatched: 6. The length of the CDR3 is 14 residues. CDR1 is SGHVS, CDR2 FQNEAQ, per germline. The chain's CDR3 is CASSPTSGRGEQYF. The DNA of the CDR3 is TGTGCCAGCAGCCCAACTAGCGGGAGAGGCGAGCAGTACTTC. Based on the CDR3 plus reference TRBV7-8 and TRBJ2-7, the full variable domain is GAGVSQSPRYKVAKRGQDVALRCDPISGHVSLFWYQQALGQGPEFLTYFQNEAQLDKSGLPSDRFFAERPEGSVSTLKIQRTQQEDSAVYLCASSPTSGRGEQYFGPGTRLTVT.

The chain couples TRBV4-1 to TRBJ1-4; no definite D call. Trimming cost V 0 bases and J 3 bases, with 8 bases left between them. CDR3 length equals 15 residues. Germline CDR1 MGHRA, CDR2 YSYEKL. CDR3 sequence: CASSQEGHPNEKLFF. The CDR3 nucleotides read TGCGCCAGCAGCCAAGAGGGTCACCCTAATGAAAAACTGTTTTTT.

Comments on this clone: This specimen includes other DNA sequences encoding the same CDR3. This rearrangement joins TRBV19 to TRBJ1-5; D is unclear. V was cut by 3 bases and J by 3 bases, with 6 bases left in between. The CDR3 has 13 residues. The germline V gene encodes CDR1 LNHDA and CDR2 SQIVND (reference sequence). The CDR3 protein is CASSISLNQPQHF. The DNA for the CDR3 is TGTGCCAGTAGTATCTCACTCAATCAGCCCCAGCATTTT.

This chain joins TRBV7-9 and TRBJ2-1; 10 nucleotides agree with TRBD2. J gave up 10 bases and V 3 bases, and 18 bases lay outside the gene matches. In germline, CDR1 is SEHNR, CDR2 FQNEAQ (reference sequence). The CDR3 is 18 amino acids. In DNA, the CDR3 is TGTGCCAGCAGCTTCGACCCGGGACTAGCGAATCTAGCAGGGGAGCAGTTCTTC. Amino acids: CASSFDPGLANLAGEQFF.

The chain couples TRBV9 to TRBJ1-2; D remains ambiguous. Germline values: CDR1 SGDLS, CDR2 YYNGEE. Trimming cost V 5 bases and J 2 bases, with 13 bases left between them. The CDR3 loop spans 14 amino acids. Written as DNA, the CDR3 is TGTGCCAGCAGTAATGATCTCTTAAACTATGGCTACACCTTC. This codes for CASSNDLLNYGYTF. Full variable domain (remainder filled in from reference TRBV9 and TRBJ1-2): DSGVTQTPKHLITATGQRVTLRCSPRSGDLSVYWYQQSLDQGLQFLIQYYNGEERAKGNILERFSAQQFPDLHSELNLSSLELGDSALYFCASSNDLLNYGYTFGSGTRLTVV.

This clone was picked up one time. The J gene is TRBJ1-2, the V gene TRBV5-1, with 11 bases matching TRBD1. Per the germline V gene, CDR1 is SGHRS and CDR2 is YFSETQ. The CDR3 runs 14 residues. V was pared by 3 bases and J by 9 bases, with 7 bases of the junction left unmatched. This CDR3 is CASSSRTGGRRYTF. The CDR3 coding sequence is TGCGCCAGCAGCTCACGGACAGGGGGCAGGCGCTACACCTTC.

V is TRBV25-1 and J is TRBJ1-2; D remains ambiguous. The CDR3 covers 14 residues. CDR1 is MGHDK, CDR2 SYGVNS, per germline. Trimming left V 2 bases short and J 2 bases short, with 9 bases between. CDR3: CASSEAGLNYGYTF. The CDR3 nucleotides are TGTGCCAGCAGTGAAGCGGGTCTAAACTATGGCTACACCTTC.

The DNA for the CDR3 is TGTGCCAGCAGTGAACAGTCGGGAGATCAAGAGACCCAGTACTTC. This translates into CASSEQSGDQETQYF. J is TRBJ2-5 and V is TRBV2; D is possibly TRBD2 (6 bases). Germline V lookup: CDR1 SNHLY, CDR2 FYNNEI. Trimming removed 2 bases from V and 2 bases from J, with 12 bases in between. The CDR3 length is 15 residues.

This clone has just one count. The J gene is TRBJ2-2, the V gene TRBV6-4, with no clear D. Germline V gene data show CDR1 as MRHNA and CDR2 as SNTAGT. Between the trimmed V and J ends, which lost 6 bases and 7 bases, there was a span of 9 bases. This CDR3 comprises 12 residues. As DNA, the CDR3 is TGTGCCAGCAGGGAATTCGGCGGGGAGCTGTTTTTT. Translated: CASREFGGELFF.

The chain recombines TRBV19 with TRBJ2-3, with D tentatively TRBD2 (5 bases). V lost 4 bases and J 2 bases, leaving 13 bases between the germline ends. The CDR3 covers 15 residues. Per germline, CDR1 LNHDA and CDR2 SQIVND (reference sequence). In DNA form, the CDR3 reads TGTGCCAGTAGTAGGGCCTCGAGGGTCACAGATACGCAGTATTTT. Protein product: CASSRASRVTDTQYF.

The chain recombines TRBV19 with TRBJ2-6; maybe TRBD1 (5 bases). Trimming left V 1 base short and J 1 base short, with 8 bases between. The CDR3 contains 16 residues. Germline-derived CDR1 and CDR2 are LNHDA and SQIVND (reference sequence). This CDR3 is CASSIVAGSGANVLTF. In DNA form, the CDR3 reads TGTGCCAGTAGTATAGTTGCAGGGTCTGGGGCCAACGTCCTGACTTTC.

This chain links TRBV4-1 with TRBJ2-5; tentative D call: TRBD2 (5 bases). The CDR3 runs to 15 residues. The germline gives CDR1 MGHRA, CDR2 YSYEKL. V was trimmed by 0 bases and J by 3 bases, leaving 11 bases between them. The CDR3 nucleotides are TGCGCCAGCAGCCAAGAATGGCGGGCCGAAGAGACCCAGTACTTC. This sequence encodes CASSQEWRAEETQYF.